This TCR beta chain derives from a study of cytomegalovirus exposure and HLA in healthy donors. The primer mix had 60 Vbeta and 13 Jbeta primers. Using immunoSEQ multiplex PCR, the repertoire was profiled, and TCRdb retains in-frame clones only, with some absent. This table holds just over 60,000 clones, approximately 87% found once. The receptor comes from a man aged 18 to 30 in good health and CMV-seronegative. Sequenced: PBMCs.

CDR3 in amino acids: CASSETGYTEAFF. The CDR3 DNA follows: TGTGCCAGCAGTGAGACAGGGTACACTGAAGCTTTCTTT. The gene calls are TRBV6-1 and TRBJ1-1, with 7 bases matching TRBD1. V gave up 3 bases and J gave up 3 bases; unmatched junction bases: 1. The CDR3 spans 13 residues. Germline V lookup: CDR1 MNHNS, CDR2 SASEGT.